One sample yielded the 7 T cell receptor beta chains listed below, sequenced in a study of CD8 T cells in Susac syndrome. RNA was extracted with the RNeasy kit, and a quantity of about 0.45 to 1 ug was reverse transcribed using random hexamers. Each CDR3 protein is one row after TCRdb ran MiXCR on the immunoSEQ multiplex PCR reads. The data contain more than 250,000 distinct CDR3 sequences, roughly nine tenths of them seen just once; the ten biggest clones take up 0.06% to 0.075%. Sequencing used CD4+ T cells from PBMCs. These receptors were collected from a human donor with multiple sclerosis.

CDR3 DNA: TGCAGTGCTAGTGCCGGGACAGAGGATGAAAAACTGTTTTTT. Translation gives CSASAGTEDEKLFF. The genes are TRBV20-1 and TRBJ1-4, with 7 positions matching TRBD1. This CDR3 has 14 residues. Germline V gene sequence: CDR1 DFQATT, CDR2 SNEGSKA (reference sequence). Germline trimming cut 3 bases from V and 6 bases from J; bases unmatched to any gene: 7.

This chain joins TRBV20-1 and TRBJ2-1; D call uncertain. V dropped 2 bases and J dropped 2 bases, with 25 bases sitting between them. Germline V gene data show CDR1 as DFQATT and CDR2 as SNEGSKA (reference sequence). This CDR3 comprises 19 residues. This CDR3 reads CSARPFLGIAFTTYNEQFF. CDR3 in DNA: TGCAGTGCTAGACCCTTCTTAGGAATAGCATTTACTACCTACAATGAGCAGTTCTTC.

This clonotype was detected only once. This chain links TRBV4-1 with TRBJ2-3; TRBD2 agrees at 7 bases. After removal of 0 bases from V and 0 bases from J, the junction contained 3 bases not matched to a gene. CDR3 length: 16 residues. The germline V gene encodes CDR1 MGHRA and CDR2 YSYEKL. In DNA, the CDR3 is TGCGCCAGCAGCCAAGAAGCGGGGCCCAGCACAGATACGCAGTATTTT. Translated, it gives CASSQEAGPSTDTQYF.

The chain links TRBV29-1 to TRBJ1-5; weak D call: TRBD1 (5 bases). The CDR3 sequence is 13 residues long. Germline assignment: CDR1 SQVTM and CDR2 ANQGSEA. V was cut by 1 base and J by 7 bases, with 11 bases left in between. The CDR3 here is CSVEGTRGQPQHF. The CDR3, as DNA: TGCAGCGTTGAAGGGACTCGGGGGCAGCCCCAGCATTTT.

This clonotype was observed a single time. The chain couples TRBV5-1 to TRBJ2-3, with 7 bases that match TRBD2. Germline lookup yields CDR1 SGHRS and CDR2 YFSETQ. This CDR3 is built from 15 residues. The trim removed 0 bases at V and 2 bases at J, leaving 3 bases unmatched. CDR3: CASSLESGNTDTQYF. CDR3 DNA sequence: TGCGCCAGCAGCTTGGAGAGCGGGAACACAGATACGCAGTATTTT.

This clonotype was detected only a few times. The V call is TRBV10-3, the J call TRBJ2-3, with D possibly TRBD2 on 5 matching bases. This CDR3 comprises 14 residues. The germline CDR1 and CDR2 sequences are ENHRY and SYGVKD. The germline V and J ends were trimmed by 3 bases and 3 bases, with 10 bases remaining between them. CDR3 DNA: TGTGCCATCAGTGAACGGGATAGTACAGATACGCAGTATTTT. It translates to CAISERDSTDTQYF.

The V and J genes are TRBV4-3 and TRBJ2-7; D possibly uses TRBD1 or TRBD2 (5 bases each). V gave up 1 base and J gave up 2 bases, with 15 bases separating them. This CDR3 contains 16 residues. Germline CDR1 LGHNA, CDR2 YSLEER. The CDR3 loop is CASSQAPGPTTYEQYF. In nucleotides, the CDR3 is TGCGCCAGCAGCCAAGCCCCGGGACCTACTACCTACGAGCAGTACTTC.